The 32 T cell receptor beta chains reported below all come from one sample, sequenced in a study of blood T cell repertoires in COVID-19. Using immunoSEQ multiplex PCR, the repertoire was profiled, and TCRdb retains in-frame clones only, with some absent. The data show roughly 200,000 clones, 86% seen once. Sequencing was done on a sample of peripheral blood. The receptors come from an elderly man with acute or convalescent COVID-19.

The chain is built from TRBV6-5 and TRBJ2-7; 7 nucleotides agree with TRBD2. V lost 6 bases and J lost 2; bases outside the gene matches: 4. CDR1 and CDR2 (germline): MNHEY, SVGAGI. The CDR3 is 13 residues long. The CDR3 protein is CASRTGTTYEQYF. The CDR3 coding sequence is TGTGCCAGCAGAACCGGGACTACCTACGAGCAGTACTTC.

The CDR3, as DNA: TGTGCCAGCAGTGACAACACAGATACGCAGTATTTT. Amino acid sequence: CASSDNTDTQYF. The chain has TRBV2 and TRBJ2-3; no firm D call. There are 12 residues in the CDR3. Germline V CDR1 and CDR2: SNHLY, FYNNEI. With 3 bases removed from V and 2 bases from J, the gap between germline ends came to 3 bases.

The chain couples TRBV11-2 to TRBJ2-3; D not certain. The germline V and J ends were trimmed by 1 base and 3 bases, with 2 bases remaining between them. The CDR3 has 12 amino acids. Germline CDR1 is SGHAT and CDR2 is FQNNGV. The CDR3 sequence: CASSLATDTQYF. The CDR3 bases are TGTGCCAGCAGCTTAGCGACAGATACGCAGTATTTT.

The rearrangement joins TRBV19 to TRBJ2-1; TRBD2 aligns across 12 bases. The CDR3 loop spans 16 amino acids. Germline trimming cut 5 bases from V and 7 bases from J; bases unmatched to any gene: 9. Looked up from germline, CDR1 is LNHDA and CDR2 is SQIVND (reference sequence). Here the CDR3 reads CASSALAGGPGNEQFF. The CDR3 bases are TGTGCCAGTAGTGCCCTAGCGGGAGGGCCGGGAAATGAGCAGTTCTTC.

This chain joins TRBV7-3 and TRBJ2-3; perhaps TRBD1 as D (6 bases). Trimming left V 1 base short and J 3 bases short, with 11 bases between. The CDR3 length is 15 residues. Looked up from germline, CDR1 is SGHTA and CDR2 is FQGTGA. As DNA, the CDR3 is TGTGCCAGCAGCTTAAGCACAGGGTTTACAGATACGCAGTATTTT. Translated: CASSLSTGFTDTQYF.

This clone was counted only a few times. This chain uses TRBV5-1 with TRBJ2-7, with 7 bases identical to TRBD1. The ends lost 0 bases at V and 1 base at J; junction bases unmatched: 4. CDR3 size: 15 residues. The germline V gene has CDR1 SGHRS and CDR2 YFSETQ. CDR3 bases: TGCGCCAGCAGCTTGGACAGGGGAGTTTCCTACGAGCAGTACGTC. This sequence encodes CASSLDRGVSYEQYV.

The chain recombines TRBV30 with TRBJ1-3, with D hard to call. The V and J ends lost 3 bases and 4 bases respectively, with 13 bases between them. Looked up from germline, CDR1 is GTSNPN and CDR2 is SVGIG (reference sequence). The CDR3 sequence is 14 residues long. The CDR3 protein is CAWSPGEVGNTIYF. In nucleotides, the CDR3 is TGTGCCTGGAGCCCCGGAGAGGTCGGAAACACCATATATTTT.

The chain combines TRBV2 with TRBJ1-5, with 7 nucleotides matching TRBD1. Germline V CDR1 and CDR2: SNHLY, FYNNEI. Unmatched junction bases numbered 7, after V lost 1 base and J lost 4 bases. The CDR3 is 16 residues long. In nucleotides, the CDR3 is TGTGCCAGCAGTGAAGTCGGAGGGGGCAGGAATCAGCCCCAGCATTTT. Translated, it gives CASSEVGGGRNQPQHF.

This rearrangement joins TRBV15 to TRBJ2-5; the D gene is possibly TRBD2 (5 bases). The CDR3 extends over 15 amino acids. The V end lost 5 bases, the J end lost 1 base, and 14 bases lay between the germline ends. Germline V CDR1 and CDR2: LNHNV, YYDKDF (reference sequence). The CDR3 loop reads CATSPPAGGQETQYF. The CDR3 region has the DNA TGTGCCACCAGCCCCCCGGCGGGTGGCCAAGAGACCCAGTACTTC.

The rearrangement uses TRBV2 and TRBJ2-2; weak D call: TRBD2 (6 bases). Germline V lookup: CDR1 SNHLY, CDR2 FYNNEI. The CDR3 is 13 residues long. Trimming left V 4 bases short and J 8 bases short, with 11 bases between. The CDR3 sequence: CASSGGVGGELFF. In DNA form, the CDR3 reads TGTGCCAGCAGTGGGGGGGTAGGTGGGGAGCTGTTTTTT.

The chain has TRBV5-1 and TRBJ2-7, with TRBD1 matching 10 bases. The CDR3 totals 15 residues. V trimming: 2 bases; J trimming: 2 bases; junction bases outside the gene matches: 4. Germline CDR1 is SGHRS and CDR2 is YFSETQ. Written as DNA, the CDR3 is TGCGCCAGCAGCTTAGGAGGACAGGGGGCCTACGAGCAGTACTTC. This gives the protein CASSLGGQGAYEQYF.

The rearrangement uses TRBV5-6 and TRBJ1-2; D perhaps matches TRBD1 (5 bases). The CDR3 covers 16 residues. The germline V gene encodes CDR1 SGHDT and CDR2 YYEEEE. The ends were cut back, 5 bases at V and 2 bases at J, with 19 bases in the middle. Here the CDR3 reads CASSYRGVRVNYGYTF. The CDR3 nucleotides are TGTGCCAGCAGTTACCGGGGGGTCAGGGTAAACTATGGCTACACCTTC.

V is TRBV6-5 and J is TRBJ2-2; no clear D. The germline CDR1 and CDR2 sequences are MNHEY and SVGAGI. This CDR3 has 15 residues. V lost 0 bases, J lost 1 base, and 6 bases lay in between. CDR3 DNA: TGTGCCAGCAGTTACTCGTATTTGAACACCGGGGAGCTGTTTTTT. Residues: CASSYSYLNTGELFF.

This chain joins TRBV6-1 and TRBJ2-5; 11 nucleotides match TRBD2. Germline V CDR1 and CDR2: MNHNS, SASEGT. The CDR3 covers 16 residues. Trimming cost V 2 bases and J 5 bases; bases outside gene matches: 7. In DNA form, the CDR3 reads TGTGCCAGCAGTGAACCTAGCGGGAGGAGTCGGGAGACCCAGTACTTC. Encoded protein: CASSEPSGRSRETQYF.

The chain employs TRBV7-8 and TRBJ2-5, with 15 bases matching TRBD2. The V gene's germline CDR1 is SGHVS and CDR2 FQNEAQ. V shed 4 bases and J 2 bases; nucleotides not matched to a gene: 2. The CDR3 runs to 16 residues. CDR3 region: CASSWTSGGEQETQYF. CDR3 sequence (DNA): TGTGCCAGCAGCTGGACTAGCGGGGGGGAACAAGAGACCCAGTACTTC.

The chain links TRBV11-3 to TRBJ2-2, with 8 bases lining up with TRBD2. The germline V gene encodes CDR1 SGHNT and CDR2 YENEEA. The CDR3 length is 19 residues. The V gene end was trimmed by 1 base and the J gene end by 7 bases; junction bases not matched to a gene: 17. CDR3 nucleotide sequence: TGTGCCAGCAGCTTAGCCCCCAGCGTTTCGGGAGGGCCTCACGGGGAGCTGTTTTTT. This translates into CASSLAPSVSGGPHGELFF.

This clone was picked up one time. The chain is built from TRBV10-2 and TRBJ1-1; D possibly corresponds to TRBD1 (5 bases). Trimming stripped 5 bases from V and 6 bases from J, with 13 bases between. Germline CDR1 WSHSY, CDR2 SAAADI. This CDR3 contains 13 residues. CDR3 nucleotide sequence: TGCGCCAGCAGTCCAGGGTCCCCCCCTGAAGCTTTCTTT. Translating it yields CASSPGSPPEAFF.

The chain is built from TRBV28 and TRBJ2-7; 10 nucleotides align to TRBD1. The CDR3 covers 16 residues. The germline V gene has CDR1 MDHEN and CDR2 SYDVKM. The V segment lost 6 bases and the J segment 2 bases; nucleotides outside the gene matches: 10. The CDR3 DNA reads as TGTGCCAGCAGCGACGCACCGGGACAGGGGCCCTACGAGCAGTACTTC. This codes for CASSDAPGQGPYEQYF.

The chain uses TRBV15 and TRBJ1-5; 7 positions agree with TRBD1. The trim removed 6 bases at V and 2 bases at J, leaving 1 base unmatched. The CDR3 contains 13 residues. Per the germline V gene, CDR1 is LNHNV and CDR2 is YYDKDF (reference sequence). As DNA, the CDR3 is TGTGCCACCAGTCAGGGGGGCAATCAGCCCCAGCATTTT. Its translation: CATSQGGNQPQHF.

The chain's CDR3 is CASSQDNPRGGGRGRETQYF. CDR3 sequence (DNA): TGTGCCAGCAGCCAAGATAACCCTCGCGGGGGGGGAAGGGGTAGAGAGACCCAGTACTTC. V and J are TRBV3-1 (or the pseudogene TRBV3-2) and TRBJ2-5, with 9 bases aligning to TRBD2. J was trimmed by 4 bases and V by 0 bases; bases with no gene match: 18. CDR1 is LGHDT, CDR2 YNNKEL, per germline (reference sequence). The CDR3 contains 20 residues.

As DNA, the CDR3 is TGTGCCAGCTCAGGATCAGGGGATCAGCCCCAGCATTTT. As protein: CASSGSGDQPQHF. This chain uses TRBV18 with TRBJ1-5; D possibly corresponds to TRBD1 (6 bases). Trimming removed 5 bases from V and 5 bases from J, with 10 bases in between. The CDR3 consists of 13 residues. The V gene's germline CDR1 is KGHSH and CDR2 LQKENI.

The CDR3 spells CASSRLAGGQNIQYF. The CDR3 coding sequence is TGTGCCAGCAGCCGACTAGCGGGAGGACAAAACATTCAGTACTTC. The rearrangement uses TRBV28 and TRBJ2-4, with 13 bases matching TRBD2. V shed 6 bases and J 5 bases; nucleotides not matched to a gene: 4. This CDR3 has 15 amino acids. Germline V CDR1 and CDR2: MDHEN, SYDVKM.

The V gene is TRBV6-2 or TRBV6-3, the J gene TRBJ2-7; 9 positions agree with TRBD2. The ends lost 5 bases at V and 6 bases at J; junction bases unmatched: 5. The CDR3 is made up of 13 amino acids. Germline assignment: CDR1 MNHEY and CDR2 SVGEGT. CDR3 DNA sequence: TGTGCCAGCAGTGAGCCTAGCGGGACCGAGCAGTACGTC. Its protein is CASSEPSGTEQYV.

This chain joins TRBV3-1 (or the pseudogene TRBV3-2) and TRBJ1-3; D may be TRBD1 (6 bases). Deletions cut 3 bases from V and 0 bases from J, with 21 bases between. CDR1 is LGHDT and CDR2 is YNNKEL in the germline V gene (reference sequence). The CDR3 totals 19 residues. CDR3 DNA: TGTGCCAGCAGCCAGGATGTCGGGACAATACGAGGCTCTGGAAACACCATATATTTT. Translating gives CASSQDVGTIRGSGNTIYF.

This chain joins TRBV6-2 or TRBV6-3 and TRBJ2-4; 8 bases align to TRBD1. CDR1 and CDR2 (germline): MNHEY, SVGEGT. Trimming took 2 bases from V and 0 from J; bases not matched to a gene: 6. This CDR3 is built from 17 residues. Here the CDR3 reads CASSYGQGVIAKNIQYF. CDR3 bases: TGTGCCAGCAGTTACGGACAGGGAGTAATAGCCAAAAACATTCAGTACTTC.

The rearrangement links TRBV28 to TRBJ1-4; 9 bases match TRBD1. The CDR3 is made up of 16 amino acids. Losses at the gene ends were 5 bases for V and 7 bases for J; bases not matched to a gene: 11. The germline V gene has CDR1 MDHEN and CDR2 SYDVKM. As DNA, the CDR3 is TGTGCCAGCAGTGACTCCGGGACAGGGTCTGCTGAAAAACTGTTTTTT. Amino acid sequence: CASSDSGTGSAEKLFF.

The CDR3 protein is CASSADRERVYEQYF. The CDR3 DNA reads as TGTGCCAGCTCAGCCGACAGGGAGAGGGTCTACGAGCAGTACTTC. This chain uses TRBV18 with TRBJ2-7; 7 bases match TRBD1. Germline assignment: CDR1 KGHSH and CDR2 LQKENI. CDR3 size: 15 residues. The V and J ends lost 5 bases and 3 bases, in that order; junction bases with no gene match: 10.

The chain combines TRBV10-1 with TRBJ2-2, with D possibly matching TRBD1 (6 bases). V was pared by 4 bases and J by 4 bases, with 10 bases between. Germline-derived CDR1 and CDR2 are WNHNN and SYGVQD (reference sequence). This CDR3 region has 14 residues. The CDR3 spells CASSAYRATGELFF. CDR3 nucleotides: TGCGCCAGCAGTGCGTACAGGGCCACCGGGGAGCTGTTTTTT.

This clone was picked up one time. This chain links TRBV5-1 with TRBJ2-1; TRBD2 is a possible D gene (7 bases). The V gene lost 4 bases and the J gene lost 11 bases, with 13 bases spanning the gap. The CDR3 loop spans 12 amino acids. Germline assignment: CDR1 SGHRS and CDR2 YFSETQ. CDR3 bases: TGCGCCAGCAGCGTTGCGGGGGCCCAGCAGTTCTTC. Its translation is CASSVAGAQQFF.

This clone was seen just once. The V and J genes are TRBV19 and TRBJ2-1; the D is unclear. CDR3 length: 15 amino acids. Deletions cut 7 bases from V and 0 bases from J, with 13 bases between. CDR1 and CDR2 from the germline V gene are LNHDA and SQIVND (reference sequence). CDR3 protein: CASTYGVSSYNEQFF. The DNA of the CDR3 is TGTGCCAGTACTTATGGAGTTAGCTCCTACAATGAGCAGTTCTTC.

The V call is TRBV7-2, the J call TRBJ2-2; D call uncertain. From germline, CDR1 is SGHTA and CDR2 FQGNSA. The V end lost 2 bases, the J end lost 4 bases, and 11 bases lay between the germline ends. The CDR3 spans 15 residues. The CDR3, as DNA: TGTGCCAGCAGCTTATCGTGGCGGATCACCGGGGAGCTGTTTTTT. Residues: CASSLSWRITGELFF.

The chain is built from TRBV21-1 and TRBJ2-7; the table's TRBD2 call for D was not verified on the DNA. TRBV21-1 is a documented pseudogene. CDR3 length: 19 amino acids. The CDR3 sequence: CASSKQDYGRREDSYEQYV. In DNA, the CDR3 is TGTGCCAGCAGCAAGCAGGACTATGGGAGGCGGGAGGATTCCTACGAGCAGTACGTC.